The clone carrying this T cell receptor beta chain was observed a few times. Its specificity is unknown. The missing CDR3 end, 3 residues past where the read stops, is filled in from the germline J gene. The method was immunoSEQ multiplex PCR; TCRdb's version includes in-frame clones alone and lacks a portion of them. The sample was found to contain approximately 37,000 clones, and every one recurs. This sample was included in a study of T cell clonality in common variable immunodeficiency. Whole-study results and caveats: Links between repertoire features and CVID complications were heterogeneity-limited.

The germline V gene has CDR1 GTSNPN and CDR2 SVGIG (reference sequence). The CDR3 totals 12 residues. The clonotype comes from a person aged 18 to 70 in good health. The V and J genes are TRBV30 and TRBJ1-2, with a possible D match to TRBD1 (5 bases). What was sequenced was peripheral blood mononuclear cells. The CDR3: CAWSRGRNDYTF. CDR3 DNA, as far as it was read: TGTGCCTGGAGTAGGGGTCGGAATGAC. The whole variable domain, remainder taken from reference TRBV30 and TRBJ1-2, is SQTIHQWPATLVQPVGSPLSLECTVEGTSNPNLYWYRQAAGRGLQLLFYSVGIGQISSEVPQNLSASRPQDRQFILSSKKLLLSDSGFYLCAWSRGRNDYTFGSGTRLTVV.